What follows is one T cell receptor beta chain and its context. This CDR3 is built from 15 residues. The V end was cut by 4 bases, the J end by 8 bases, with 20 bases between. Per the germline V gene, CDR1 is LGHDT and CDR2 is YNNKEL (reference sequence). The sample belongs to a study of blood T cell repertoires in COVID-19. The data were produced by immunoSEQ multiplex PCR, yet TCRdb's version contains in-frame clones alone and is incomplete. This sample has under 200,000 clones, with about four fifths found just once. This sequence originates from a woman in her sixties who had recovered from COVID-19. The V call is TRBV3-1 (or the pseudogene TRBV3-2), the J call TRBJ1-2; a possible D gene is TRBD1 (5 bases). Sequenced material: PBMCs or T cells enriched from blood (not recorded which). The CDR3 nucleotides read TGTGCCAGCAGCCCCCTCGGTTCGGCAGGGATAGGCTACACCTTC. It translates to CASSPLGSAGIGYTF.